The text below deals with one T cell receptor beta chain. Its target is not known. These data belong to a study of shared clonotypes between healthy human individuals. General study findings and limits: It was observed that 5% to 6.5% of naive CD4 clonotypes were shared across several donors. The represented genetic and exposure-history diversity was limited by the small number of donors.

The germline V gene encodes CDR1 SGDLS and CDR2 YYNGEE. The CDR3 has 16 amino acids. V gave up 3 bases and J gave up 2 bases, with 15 bases separating them. Each subset's genomic DNA was shared equally among a number of immunoSEQ plates. Each PCR replicate from the sorted subsets contained about 210 ng DNA, which is 30,000 or so T cell genomes. Profiled with immunoSEQ multiplex PCR; TCRdb holds only in-frame clones, not every one. The sample shows about 2.3 million clones, roughly 92% of them seen only once. The sample taken for sequencing was naive CD4+ T cells from PBMCs. As for subset: CD45RA+ positively selected. The rearrangement uses TRBV9 and TRBJ1-3, with D possibly being TRBD1 (6 bases). The TCR comes from a man between 18 and 35 years old in good health. Some clones in this sample may be carry-over from other donors' samples. For the CDR3, the DNA is TGTGCCAGCAGCGGCCCCAACGACAGGACTGGAAACACCATATATTTT. Translating it yields CASSGPNDRTGNTIYF.